Shown below are 26 T cell receptor beta chains from a single sample sequenced in a study of patients and donors after allogeneic stem cell transplantation. MiXCR, applied by TCRdb to the RT-PCR reads, yields one record per CDR3 protein. Of about 410,000 distinct CDR3 sequences listed, more than 15% were seen once; the top ten hold about 7%. The sample taken for sequencing was blood, either unsorted or a sorted T cell fraction (not recorded which). Every receptor here comes from a human donor who was either an allogeneic HSCT recipient or a stem cell or donor lymphocyte infusion donor (not recorded which). It is not recorded whose cells these are; they may come from a transplant donor.

The rearrangement links TRBV5-4 to TRBJ2-2, with 8 bases identical to TRBD2. Germline CDR1 SGHNT, CDR2 YYREEE (reference sequence). The CDR3 consists of 15 residues. The junction had 6 bases not matched to a gene; V was cut back by 3 bases and J by 5 bases. The CDR3 protein is CASSWTSWNTGELFF. The CDR3 DNA reads as TGTGCCAGCAGCTGGACTAGCTGGAATACCGGGGAGCTGTTTTTT. Full variable domain (rest looked up from reference TRBV5-4 and TRBJ2-2): ETGVTQSPTHLIKTRGQQVTLRCSSQSGHNTVSWYQQALGQGPQFIFQYYREEENGRGNFPPRFSGLQFPNYSSELNVNALELDDSALYLCASSWTSWNTGELFFGEGSRLTVL.

This clonotype has more than one count but fewer than ten. This chain joins TRBV12-3 or TRBV12-4 and TRBJ2-2; D may correspond to TRBD1 or TRBD2 (5 bases each). The CDR3 covers 14 residues. V lost 3 bases and J 6 bases, leaving 11 bases between the germline ends. This CDR3 reads CASSLRGIAGELFF. The CDR3 bases are TGTGCCAGCAGTTTGAGGGGAATAGCCGGGGAGCTGTTTTTT.

In this sample, this clonotype turned up a few times. The chain recombines TRBV25-1 with TRBJ2-3; D could derive from TRBD1 or TRBD2 (5 bases each). The CDR3 has 13 amino acids. Per germline, CDR1 MGHDK and CDR2 SYGVNS. V gave up 4 bases and J gave up 5 bases, with 10 bases separating them. The CDR3 nucleotides read TGTGCCAGCAGTGCAGGGAGTATAGATACGCAGTATTTT. Protein sequence: CASSAGSIDTQYF.

This clonotype was found a few times. J is TRBJ2-5 and V is TRBV6-5; possibly TRBD2 for D (5 bases). V was clipped by 0 bases and J by 5 bases, with 13 bases between them. The CDR3 length is 15 residues. Germline CDR1 is MNHEY and CDR2 is SVGAGI. The CDR3 DNA reads as TGTGCCAGCAGTTACTCGAACGGGAAGTCGGAGACCCAGTACTTC. Residues: CASSYSNGKSETQYF.

This clonotype has a count of ten or more. The chain links TRBV7-9 to TRBJ2-1; D is undetermined. This CDR3 contains 17 residues. V lost 5 bases, J lost 2 bases, and 19 bases lay in between. The germline V gene encodes CDR1 SEHNR and CDR2 FQNEAQ (reference sequence). CDR3 sequence: CASSQRVLSATYNEQFF. CDR3 sequence (DNA): TGTGCCAGCAGCCAAAGAGTGCTAAGCGCAACCTACAATGAGCAGTTCTTC.

There are a few counts of this clonotype. The gene calls are TRBV7-6 and TRBJ2-1; D ambiguous. Germline CDR1 reads SGHVS; CDR2 reads FNYEAQ. Trimming cost V 4 bases and J 9 bases, with 16 bases left between them. CDR3 length: 14 residues. CDR3 in DNA: TGTGCCAGCAGCTCTAAGGGCGGATTCCCTGAGCAGTTCTTC. Residues: CASSSKGGFPEQFF. Using reference TRBV7-6 and TRBJ2-1 for the parts outside the CDR3, the full variable domain is GAGVSQSPRYKVTKRGQDVALRCDPISGHVSLYWYRQALGQGPEFLTYFNYEAQQDKSGLPNDRFSAERPEGSISTLTIQRTEQRDSAMYRCASSSKGGFPEQFFGPGTRLTVL.

V usage is TRBV4-2 and J usage is TRBJ2-2; 7 bases align to TRBD2. Per the germline V gene, CDR1 is LGHNA and CDR2 is YNFKEQ. The trim removed 4 bases at V and 2 bases at J, leaving 13 bases unmatched. The CDR3 loop spans 18 amino acids. CDR3 residues: CASSLLPPSGANTGELFF. CDR3 coding DNA: TGTGCCAGCAGCCTCCTGCCCCCCAGCGGGGCTAACACCGGGGAGCTGTTTTTT.

On this clonotype itself: Germline is not matched at one junction end, which may reflect a read error. This rearrangement joins TRBV6-4 to TRBJ2-2, with 8 bases that match TRBD2. The CDR3 extends over 14 amino acids. Germline-derived CDR1 and CDR2 are MRHNA and SNTAGT. CDR3: CASRLAGNTVELFF. The CDR3 region has the DNA TGTGCCAGCAGGCTAGCGGGTAACACCGTGGAGCTGTTTTTT.

This clonotype was counted only a few times. The chain combines TRBV6-1 with TRBJ2-2; 8 bases agree with TRBD2. CDR3 length: 14 amino acids. Germline V lookup: CDR1 MNHNS, CDR2 SASEGT. Trimming removed 9 bases from V and 4 bases from J; junction bases left unmatched: 7. The chain's CDR3 is CASQERETTGELFF. DNA for the CDR3: TGTGCCAGTCAAGAGCGGGAGACCACCGGGGAGCTGTTTTTT.

V usage is TRBV5-6 and J usage is TRBJ2-1; D is possibly TRBD1 (6 bases). There are 16 residues in the CDR3. CDR1 is SGHDT, CDR2 YYEEEE, per germline. V lost 2 bases, J lost 2 bases, and 14 bases lay in between. CDR3 sequence (DNA): TGTGCCAGCAGCTTCTCCCGAGACAGGCCCTACAATGAGCAGTTCTTC. This sequence encodes CASSFSRDRPYNEQFF.

The chain combines TRBV6-5 with TRBJ1-3, with 7 bases aligning to TRBD1. Germline CDR1 and CDR2: MNHEY and SVGAGI. J lost 4 bases, V lost 4 bases, and 7 bases had no gene match. This CDR3 comprises 15 residues. The DNA of the CDR3 is TGTGCCAGCAGTTCGACAGGGTTTTCAGGAAACACCATATATTTT. It encodes CASSSTGFSGNTIYF.

At least ten counts were recorded for this clonotype. V is TRBV5-1 and J is TRBJ2-5; TRBD2 might be the D (5 bases). The CDR3 sequence is 13 residues long. Trimming stripped 4 bases from V and 4 bases from J, with 11 bases between. Germline-derived CDR1 and CDR2 are SGHRS and YFSETQ. The CDR3 here is CASSAEVGETQYF. The CDR3, as DNA: TGCGCCAGCAGCGCGGAGGTAGGAGAGACCCAGTACTTC.

The V call is TRBV14, the J call TRBJ2-3, with 7 bases identical to TRBD1. Trimming cost V 5 bases and J 2 bases; bases outside gene matches: 7. The CDR3 totals 15 residues. Germline CDR1 and CDR2: SGHDN and FVKESK. CDR3 amino acids: CASSTGQKITDTQYF. The DNA for the CDR3 is TGTGCCAGCAGCACGGGACAGAAGATCACAGATACGCAGTATTTT.

In its sample, this clonotype was seen a few times. V gene TRBV24-1 combines with J gene TRBJ2-1; TRBD1 matches at 9 bases. CDR1 and CDR2 from the germline V gene are KGHDR and SFDVKD. J lost 5 bases, V lost 2 bases, and 3 bases had no gene match. This CDR3 is built from 15 residues. The CDR3 loop is CATSDSTGGNNEQFF. The CDR3 DNA reads as TGTGCCACCAGTGATTCGACAGGGGGGAACAATGAGCAGTTCTTC.

This clonotype turned up a few times. The genes are TRBV7-2 and TRBJ1-6; D gene uncertain. V dropped 1 base and J dropped 5 bases, with 6 bases sitting between them. This CDR3 has 14 residues. Germline V gene lookup returns CDR1 SGHTA and CDR2 FQGNSA. The CDR3 nucleotides are TGTGCCAGCAGCTTAGTCGGGGATAATTCACCCCTCCACTTT. Its protein product is CASSLVGDNSPLHF.

J is TRBJ2-7 and V is TRBV25-1, with D unresolved. The germline V gene encodes CDR1 MGHDK and CDR2 SYGVNS. Trimming took 1 base from V and 6 from J, leaving 10 bases between them. CDR3 length: 13 amino acids. The CDR3 loop is CASSESGVLEQYF. In nucleotides, the CDR3 is TGTGCCAGCAGTGAATCTGGGGTCCTCGAGCAGTACTTC.

This clonotype showed up just a few times. The chain has TRBV5-1 and TRBJ2-5; 9 nucleotides agree with TRBD2. The CDR3 length is 16 residues. With 0 bases clipped from V and 5 bases from J, the junction kept 8 bases outside the gene matches. Germline V gene lookup returns CDR1 SGHRS and CDR2 YFSETQ. The CDR3 sequence is CASSLGAAGGMETQYF. CDR3 nucleotides: TGCGCCAGCAGCTTGGGTGCAGCGGGAGGCATGGAGACCCAGTACTTC.

CDR3 nucleotide sequence: TGTGCCAGCAGTTTGTCGGCCCCCAGGGGCAATGAGCAGTTCTTC. This sequence encodes CASSLSAPRGNEQFF. The rearrangement joins TRBV27 to TRBJ2-1; D may be TRBD1 (6 bases). Trimming removed 3 bases at V and 6 bases at J, with 15 bases between. This CDR3 is 15 amino acids long. The germline V gene has CDR1 MNHEY and CDR2 SMNVEV (reference sequence).

The chain couples TRBV4-2 to TRBJ1-5; D not resolved. Germline V gene lookup returns CDR1 LGHNA and CDR2 YNFKEQ. CDR3 length: 15 residues. V dropped 3 bases and J dropped 0 bases, with 9 bases sitting between them. The CDR3 region has the DNA TGTGCCAGCAGCCAGGAAGGGAATAGCAATCAGCCCCAGCATTTT. Amino acids: CASSQEGNSNQPQHF.

This clonotype was found a few times. This chain connects TRBV21-1 to TRBJ1-4; TRBD1, the table's D call, lacks a check against the DNA. TRBV21-1 is marked as a pseudogene. CDR3 length: 16 amino acids. The chain's CDR3 is CASSKGTGATNEKLFF. In DNA, the CDR3 is TGTGCCAGCAGCAAAGGGACAGGGGCAACTAATGAAAAACTGTTTTTT.

The chain combines TRBV10-3 with TRBJ2-2, with 10 positions matching TRBD2. The CDR3 extends over 15 amino acids. The germline gives CDR1 ENHRY, CDR2 SYGVKD. V lost 10 bases, J lost 3 bases, and 8 bases stayed unmatched. The CDR3 bases are TGTGCCACCCAGTCCGGGACTAGCGACACCGGGGAGCTGTTTTTT. Translation gives CATQSGTSDTGELFF.

CDR3 bases: TGCAGTGCCCTGCACGGCAGGGGTGGCGGGGAGCTGTTTTTT. Translated: CSALHGRGGGELFF. The chain employs TRBV20-1 and TRBJ2-2, with a weak D call TRBD1 (6 bases). The CDR3 is 14 amino acids. CDR1 is DFQATT and CDR2 is SNEGSKA in the germline V gene (reference sequence). V lost 6 bases to trimming and J lost 7 bases, with 18 bases between them.

This clonotype was counted ten times or more. The rearrangement joins TRBV3-1 to TRBJ1-5; D gene ambiguous. CDR3 length: 14 residues. The V gene's germline CDR1 is LGHDT and CDR2 YNNKEL (reference sequence). Deletions cut 1 base from V and 1 base from J, with 5 bases between. The CDR3 DNA follows: TGTGCCAGCAGCCAAGGTCGGAGCAATCAGCCCCAGCATTTT. It translates to CASSQGRSNQPQHF.

V gene TRBV7-9 combines with J gene TRBJ1-2; D not certain. Trimming took off 1 base at V and 1 base at J, with 10 bases between the two ends. The CDR3 is made up of 15 amino acids. The germline CDR1 and CDR2 sequences are SEHNR and FQNEAQ (reference sequence). CDR3: CASSLVSLVNYGYTF. As DNA, the CDR3 is TGTGCCAGCAGCTTAGTGTCTTTGGTTAACTATGGCTACACCTTC.

This clonotype occurred many times. The J gene is TRBJ2-3, the V gene TRBV29-1; TRBD2 aligns across 9 bases. CDR1 is SQVTM, CDR2 ANQGSEA, per germline. CDR3 length: 14 amino acids. Germline trimming cut 2 bases from V and 5 bases from J; bases unmatched to any gene: 5. The chain's CDR3 is CSVEFAGGLDTQYF. CDR3 coding DNA: TGCAGCGTTGAATTTGCGGGAGGGCTAGATACGCAGTATTTT.

This chain joins TRBV6-5 and TRBJ2-4; D call uncertain. The germline V and J ends were trimmed by 0 bases and 9 bases, with 9 bases remaining between them. The CDR3 runs 13 residues. In germline, CDR1 is MNHEY, CDR2 SVGAGI. This CDR3 is CASSYSIRAIQYF. The CDR3 DNA reads as TGTGCCAGCAGTTACTCCATAAGGGCCATTCAGTACTTC.